Listed below are T cell receptor beta chains from one sample, sequenced in a study of PD-1 blockade in classical Hodgkin lymphoma. Repertoires were generated with immunoSEQ multiplex PCR, while TCRdb's copy carries only in-frame clones and drops some. Of several thousand clones listed, just under 80% were seen once; the top ten hold under 4.5%. Material: CD4+ T cells from blood, obtained at baseline. All receptors derive from a human donor with classical Hodgkin lymphoma. CDR3s include the opening cysteine and the closing phenylalanine or tryptophan. The order of the fields is D gene, V gene, clone size, J gene, CDR3 DNA, CDR3 protein. D genes are given only for firm matches. Only some rows state a clone size, as once, few, many or a class for expanded clones.

-	TRBV9	-	TRBJ2-7	TGTGCCAGCAGCGTAGTTGACGAGTCCGAGCAGTACTTC	CASSVVDESEQYF
TRBD2	TRBV7-2	-	TRBJ2-7	TGTGCCAGCAGCTTAGTTGGTAGCGGGGTTGGATCCTACGAGCAGTACTTC	CASSLVGSGVGSYEQYF
TRBD1	TRBV6-5	few	TRBJ1-1	TGTGCCAGCAGCCCGACAGGGATGAACACTGAAGCTTTCTTT	CASSPTGMNTEAFF
-	TRBV21-1	-	TRBJ2-4	TGTGCCAGCATCCCGGGACAGGGCAAAAACATTCAGTACTTC	CASIPGQGKNIQYF
-	TRBV2	few	TRBJ2-7	TGTGCCAGCACCGACCAAGGGAGTTCCTACGAGCAGTACTTC	CASTDQGSSYEQYF
TRBD1	TRBV18	-	TRBJ2-5	TGTGCCAGCTCACCAACAGGGGGCATAGAGACCCAGTACTTC	CASSPTGGIETQYF
-	TRBV6-5	-	TRBJ2-3	TGTGCCAGTAGGGGGGAGTTAACAGATACGCAGTATTTT	CASRGELTDTQYF
TRBD1	TRBV10-1	-	TRBJ1-4	TGCGCCACCTCTACAGGGGATCCCACTAATGAAAAACTGTTTTTT	CATSTGDPTNEKLFF
-	TRBV5-1	-	TRBJ2-5	TGCGCCAGCAGCTTGGCCGCTGGTCAAGAGACCCAGTACTTC	CASSLAAGQETQYF
-	TRBV29-1	once	TRBJ2-5	TGCAGCGCCCGACTAGGGGGAGAGACCCAGTACTTC	CSARLGGETQYF
-	TRBV27	-	TRBJ2-3	TGTGCCAGCAGTTTCTATCTTTCTAGCACAGATACGCAGTATTTT	CASSFYLSSTDTQYF
-	TRBV27	few	TRBJ2-7	TGTGCCAGCGGGACCGGGTACGAGCAGTACTTC	CASGTGYEQYF
TRBD2	TRBV2	-	TRBJ2-1	TGTGCCAGCAGTGAAGCGCTGCTTATAGGACTAGCGGGGGAGTACAATGAGCAGTTCTTC	CASSEALLIGLAGEYNEQFF
-	TRBV7-8	-	TRBJ1-1	TGTGCCAGCAGCTCCCCCGAGGGAGCTGAAGCTTTCTTT	CASSSPEGAEAFF
-	TRBV19	-	TRBJ2-6	TGTGCCAGTGCCGCCCACAGGGACTCTGGGGCCAACGTCCTGACTTTC	CASAAHRDSGANVLTF
-	TRBV18	-	TRBJ2-3	TGTGCCAGCTCACCCCTAGCCGGCACAGATACGCAGTATTTT	CASSPLAGTDTQYF
-	TRBV19	-	TRBJ1-5	TGTGCCAGTAGTATAAAGGAGATGGGAGTCGGCCAGCCCCAGCATTTT	CASSIKEMGVGQPQHF
-	TRBV6-1	-	TRBJ1-2	TGTGCCAGCAGTGAGAGGGGCTTCTATGGCTACACCTTC	CASSERGFYGYTF
-	TRBV7-7	-	TRBJ1-2	TGTGCTAGCAGCTGGGGGGGGAGGGGCTATGGCTACACCTTC	CASSWGGRGYGYTF
-	TRBV28	-	TRBJ2-5	TGTGCCAGCAGTCCCCTGGACACCTCGGGGTGGACCCAGTACTTC	CASSPLDTSGWTQYF
-	TRBV9	-	TRBJ2-2	TGTGCCAGCAGCGTAGACGCCGCAGGGTATAACGGGGAGCTGTTTTTT	CASSVDAAGYNGELFF
-	TRBV25-1	-	TRBJ2-2	TGTGCCAGCAGGGACGGCCCCATGAACACCGGGGAGCTGTTTTTT	CASRDGPMNTGELFF
TRBD2	TRBV4-1	-	TRBJ2-2	TGCGCCAGCAGCGCAAACGTTGGCGGGGGGCTCGCTTTTAACACCGGGGAGCTGTTTTTT	CASSANVGGGLAFNTGELFF
-	TRBV20-1	-	TRBJ2-5	TGCAGTGCTGGAGAGACCCAGTACTTC	CSAGETQYF
-	TRBV5-1	-	TRBJ2-5	TGCGCCAGCAGCGCAGCCGTAGAGACCCAGTACTTC	CASSAAVETQYF
-	TRBV11-2	-	TRBJ2-5	TGTGCCAGCAGCTTAGATGATGGGGCGGGGACCCAGTACTTC	CASSLDDGAGTQYF
TRBD2	TRBV27	few	TRBJ2-7	TGTGCCAGCAGTTTTGCGGGGGGCACCTACGAGCAGTACTTC	CASSFAGGTYEQYF
-	TRBV7-2	few	TRBJ2-6	TGTGCCAGCAGCTTAGTACGTAACTCTGGGGCCAACGTCCTGACTTTC	CASSLVRNSGANVLTF
TRBD2	TRBV11-3	-	TRBJ2-2	TGTGCCAGCAGCGCCTATTCGGGGGGTTCCGGGGAGCTGTTTTTT	CASSAYSGGSGELFF
-	TRBV19	-	TRBJ1-4	TGTGCCAGTAGTCTCGGGGCCTCGGGGGAAAAACTGTTTTTT	CASSLGASGEKLFF
-	TRBV7-9	few	TRBJ1-1	TGTGCCAGCAGCGCCCGGTCCCCTGTAGGCACTGAAGCTTTCTTT	CASSARSPVGTEAFF
-	TRBV10-3	few	TRBJ1-1	TGTGCCATCAGTGAGGGGCGTGTAGAAGCTTTCTTT	CAISEGRVEAFF
TRBD2	TRBV15	once	TRBJ2-1	TGTGCCACCAGCAGCGTACCCGGCGGGGGGTCCCCTGAGCAGTTCTTC	CATSSVPGGGSPEQFF
-	TRBV15	-	TRBJ1-2	TGTGCCACCAGCAGGGCCCGAGGAAGGGGAGGCTATGGCTACACCTTC	CATSRARGRGGYGYTF
-	TRBV23-1	-	TRBJ2-1	TGCGCCAGCAGTCAAACGTACCCTCACACGGGACACCCCTACAATGAGCAGTTCTTC	CASSQTYPHTGHPYNEQFF
-	TRBV27	few	TRBJ2-7	TGTGCCAGCAGCCGGACGGGGGGCCACTCCTACGAGCAGTACTTC	CASSRTGGHSYEQYF
-	TRBV19	-	TRBJ1-2	TGTGCCAGTTCATTAAAGGAGGCTCGGGGCTACACCTTC	CASSLKEARGYTF
-	TRBV6-1	few	TRBJ1-5	TGTGCCAGCAGTGAAGAATGGGGGACCGGATATCAGCCCCAGCATTTT	CASSEEWGTGYQPQHF
TRBD2	TRBV11-2	-	TRBJ2-3	TGTGCCAGCAGCCCAAAGTCGCGGGAGGGCTATAGAGATACGCAGTATTTT	CASSPKSREGYRDTQYF
-	TRBV5-4	-	TRBJ2-3	TGTGCCAGCAGCTTGAGTGCAGATACGCAGTATTTT	CASSLSADTQYF
TRBD1	TRBV27	-	TRBJ1-2	TGTGCCAGCAGGCAGACCGGACAGGGGAGCTACACCTTC	CASRQTGQGSYTF
-	TRBV5-1	-	TRBJ1-6	TGCGCCAGCAGCTTGGACAGGTCAAATTCACCCCTCCACTTT	CASSLDRSNSPLHF
TRBD1	TRBV7-9	few	TRBJ2-7	TGTGCCAGCAGCACGGGACAGGGAGGCGAGCAGTACTTC	CASSTGQGGEQYF
TRBD1	TRBV28	-	TRBJ1-3	TGTGCCAGCAGTTTACAGGGGGTGCTCTCTGGAAACACCATATATTTT	CASSLQGVLSGNTIYF
-	TRBV7-9	-	TRBJ2-2	TGTGCCACCCCAAGAGGCCGCAGAGGGGCCGGGGAGCTGTTTTTT	CATPRGRRGAGELFF
-	TRBV2	-	TRBJ2-1	TGTGCCAGCAGTTTAGACAATGAGCAGTTCTTC	CASSLDNEQFF
-	TRBV6-6	few	TRBJ2-3	TGTGCCAGCAGTTACTCTGGGGCAGGGGGCACAGATACGCAGTATTTT	CASSYSGAGGTDTQYF
-	TRBV28	-	TRBJ2-1	TGTGCCAGCAGTGGCACCGAAACAAGAACCTCCCAAGAGTTCTTC	CASSGTETRTSQEFF
TRBD1	TRBV6-6	few	TRBJ1-1	TGTGCCAGCAGGGGACAGGGGGCGAACACTGAAGCTTTCTTT	CASRGQGANTEAFF